This T cell receptor beta chain is from a study of blood T cell repertoires in COVID-19. Seattle enrolled patients during active infection and tracked them longitudinally. Per the study methods: Counts of nucleated cells, estimated from reference gene primer amplification, were obtained. Measured with immunoSEQ multiplex PCR; TCRdb has only the in-frame clones, and not every one. For V, J and clone size, that table is used; D and trimming come from the DNA. The top ten hold approximately 2.6% of the sample, which has about 150,000 clones, roughly 86% seen once. V gave up 8 bases and J gave up 7 bases, with 14 bases separating them. From germline, CDR1 is DFQATT and CDR2 SNEGSKA (reference sequence). There are 11 residues in the CDR3.

The source material was peripheral blood. This chain joins TRBV20-1 and TRBJ2-5, with a possible D match to TRBD2 (6 bases). The TCR originated in a woman over 75 with COVID-19, enrolled during active disease. CDR3 sequence: CSPSLGGTQYF. The CDR3 DNA reads as TGCAGTCCGTCATTGGGGGGGACCCAGTACTTC.